This T cell receptor beta chain was found in a study of spatial heterogeneity in lung cancer. From the 5' RACE reads, TCRdb called clonotypes with MiXCR, one entry per CDR3 protein. This table has approximately 44,000 distinct CDR3 sequences, roughly 13% appearing once. The CDR3 loop spans 13 amino acids. Germline V gene lookup returns CDR1 SNHLY and CDR2 FYNNEI. V was pared by 6 bases and J by 2 bases, with 11 bases between. Time point specified: sample taken at primary tumor resection. V is TRBV2 and J is TRBJ2-7; D uncertain. The material was PBMCs, obtained at surgery. The sequence derives from a male donor with early-stage non-small cell lung cancer. The CDR3 DNA reads as TGTGCCAGCAGGATGGGCTCTCCCTACGAGCAGTACTTC. It translates to CASRMGSPYEQYF.